These 16 T cell receptor beta chains share one sample of origin, sequenced in a study of blood T cell repertoires in COVID-19. Some clones are missing from TCRdb's copy, which holds only in-frame ones; the method was immunoSEQ multiplex PCR. This table holds about 400,000 clones, roughly 89% found once. Source material: PBMCs or T cells enriched from blood (not recorded which). The source of these receptors is a woman between 50 and 59 years old who had recovered from COVID-19.

The V and J genes are TRBV4-3 and TRBJ1-4; 7 nucleotides agree with TRBD1. After removal of 0 bases from V and 3 bases from J, the junction contained 7 bases not matched to a gene. The CDR3 is 17 residues long. CDR1 and CDR2 (germline): LGHNA, YSLEER. The CDR3 loop is CASSQDGTAVSNEKLFF. DNA of the CDR3: TGCGCCAGCAGCCAAGATGGGACAGCCGTTTCTAATGAAAAACTGTTTTTT.

Only a few counts were recorded for this clone. This chain connects TRBV9 to TRBJ1-1, with unresolved D. Trimming took 0 bases from V and 4 from J, leaving 10 bases between them. Germline V gives CDR1 SGDLS, CDR2 YYNGEE. The CDR3 length is 14 residues. The CDR3 region is CASSVDPIITEAFF. The DNA for the CDR3 is TGTGCCAGCAGCGTAGACCCTATAATCACTGAAGCTTTCTTT. Together with reference TRBV9 and TRBJ1-1, the CDR3 gives the full variable domain: DSGVTQTPKHLITATGQRVTLRCSPRSGDLSVYWYQQSLDQGLQFLIQYYNGEERAKGNILERFSAQQFPDLHSELNLSSLELGDSALYFCASSVDPIITEAFFGQGTRLTVV.

As DNA, the CDR3 is TGTGCCAGTAGTAAGGGACAGGCAAACAATCAGCCCCAGCATTTT. Residues: CASSKGQANNQPQHF. The rearrangement joins TRBV19 to TRBJ1-5, with 8 bases that match TRBD1. Germline-derived CDR1 and CDR2 are LNHDA and SQIVND (reference sequence). This CDR3 region has 15 residues. The junction had 5 bases not matched to a gene; V was cut back by 4 bases and J by 3 bases.

The chain recombines TRBV9 with TRBJ1-3, with D uncertain. CDR3 length: 12 amino acids. Trimming pared 4 bases from V and 4 bases from J, leaving 6 bases between. Per the germline V gene, CDR1 is SGDLS and CDR2 is YYNGEE. The CDR3 protein is CASSPTGNTIYF. CDR3 in DNA: TGTGCCAGCAGCCCAACAGGAAACACCATATATTTT.

This rearrangement joins TRBV6-9 to TRBJ1-5; maybe TRBD1 (6 bases). V was shortened by 4 bases and J by 0 bases, with 19 bases between the two germline ends. Germline CDR1 is MNHGY and CDR2 is SVAAGI. This CDR3 is built from 18 residues. CDR3 in amino acids: CASSWPGQRLDSNQPQHF. CDR3 in DNA: TGTGCCAGCAGTTGGCCCGGACAGAGACTTGATAGCAATCAGCCCCAGCATTTT.

The gene calls are TRBV5-8 and TRBJ1-4; D perhaps matches TRBD1 (6 bases). Trimming pared 0 bases from V and 3 bases from J, leaving 12 bases between. CDR1 and CDR2 from the germline V gene are SGHTS and YDEGEE. This CDR3 contains 16 residues. The CDR3 is CASSLGGAGANEKLFF. The CDR3 DNA sequence: TGTGCCAGCAGCTTGGGAGGGGCAGGGGCTAATGAAAAACTGTTTTTT.

V and J are TRBV9 and TRBJ1-2; D perhaps matches TRBD1 (6 bases). Germline CDR1 SGDLS, CDR2 YYNGEE. The V end was cut by 3 bases, the J end by 0 bases, with 18 bases between. CDR3 length: 17 residues. CDR3 coding DNA: TGTGCCAGCAGCGATGGGTACGGGGGGCCCGCTAACTATGGCTACACCTTC. This sequence encodes CASSDGYGGPANYGYTF.

The chain uses TRBV30 and TRBJ2-7, with TRBD2 as a possible D gene (5 bases). CDR3 length equals 13 residues. CDR1 is GTSNPN, CDR2 SVGIG, per germline (reference sequence). V gave up 4 bases and J gave up 1 base, with 11 bases separating them. CDR3 DNA: TGTGCCTGGACTCTAGCAGTTTCCTACGAGCAGTACTTC. This sequence encodes CAWTLAVSYEQYF.

The rearrangement uses TRBV4-1 and TRBJ1-2; 7 bases line up with TRBD1. The CDR3 is 15 residues long. Germline V lookup: CDR1 MGHRA, CDR2 YSYEKL. The V gene end was trimmed by 8 bases and the J gene end by 7 bases; junction bases not matched to a gene: 16. The CDR3 DNA is TGCGCCAGCCATGGCCTCAGGGGGAAATCTCGTGGCTACACCTTC. This gives the protein CASHGLRGKSRGYTF.

Here the CDR3 reads CASSLATGGDGYTF. DNA for the CDR3: TGCGCCAGCAGCTTGGCTACAGGGGGCGATGGCTACACCTTC. The chain employs TRBV5-1 and TRBJ1-2; TRBD1 aligns across 9 bases. With V trimmed by 0 bases and J by 6 bases, 3 bases remained unmatched. The CDR3 runs 14 residues. Germline CDR1 is SGHRS and CDR2 is YFSETQ.

The V and J genes are TRBV3-1 (or the pseudogene TRBV3-2) and TRBJ1-1; D gene unclear. CDR1 and CDR2 (germline): LGHDT, YNNKEL (reference sequence). V lost 4 bases and J lost 5, with 14 bases in between. The CDR3 is 14 amino acids. CDR3 coding DNA: TGTGCCAGCAGCCCCTACGGTGGAGGGACTGAAGCTTTCTTT. As protein: CASSPYGGGTEAFF.

The chain is built from TRBV9 and TRBJ1-1; 7 positions match TRBD1. After removal of 4 bases from V and 5 bases from J, the junction contained 8 bases not matched to a gene. The CDR3 sequence is 14 residues long. The V gene's germline CDR1 is SGDLS and CDR2 YYNGEE. CDR3 loop: CASSIRGLETEAFF. CDR3 nucleotide sequence: TGTGCCAGCAGCATTAGGGGGCTAGAAACTGAAGCTTTCTTT.

At least ten counts were recorded for this clone. This sequence joins TRBV30 and TRBJ1-6; TRBD1 might be the D (6 bases). This CDR3 is 15 amino acids long. The germline V and J ends were trimmed by 1 base and 9 bases, with 16 bases remaining between them. Per germline, CDR1 GTSNPN and CDR2 SVGIG (reference sequence). The CDR3 coding sequence is TGTGCCTGGAGTGAACAAACAGGGATAAGTTCACCCCTCCACTTT. Protein product: CAWSEQTGISSPLHF.

J is TRBJ1-5 and V is TRBV2; 7 nucleotides align to TRBD1. The germline V gene has CDR1 SNHLY and CDR2 FYNNEI. The CDR3 contains 14 residues. After removal of 2 bases from V and 7 bases from J, the junction contained 5 bases not matched to a gene. CDR3 protein: CASSELDRSQPQHF. The CDR3 nucleotides are TGTGCCAGCAGTGAATTGGACAGGAGCCAGCCCCAGCATTTT.

The chain joins TRBV19 to TRBJ2-7; maybe TRBD1 (5 bases). V shed 3 bases and J shed 3 bases, with 15 bases lying between them. In germline, CDR1 is LNHDA, CDR2 SQIVND (reference sequence). The CDR3 is made up of 15 amino acids. In nucleotides, the CDR3 is TGTGCCAGTAGTATTGATACAGGTTTGCTCTACGAGCAGTACTTC. The encoded protein is CASSIDTGLLYEQYF. Full variable domain (outside the CDR3, taken from reference TRBV19 and TRBJ2-7): DGGITQSPKYLFRKEGQNVTLSCEQNLNHDAMYWYRQDPGQGLRLIYYSQIVNDFQKGDIAEGYSVSREKKESFPLTVTSAQKNPTAFYLCASSIDTGLLYEQYFGPGTRLTVT.

CDR3 sequence reads: CASSSRLAGGELDTQYF. CDR3 bases: TGTGCCAGCAGTTCAAGACTAGCGGGGGGGGAACTGGATACGCAGTATTTT. This chain connects TRBV28 to TRBJ2-3; 14 bases are a match to TRBD2. The trim removed 4 bases at V and 6 bases at J, leaving 9 bases unmatched. The CDR3 runs 17 residues. The germline V gene encodes CDR1 MDHEN and CDR2 SYDVKM.